The clone carrying this TCR beta chain was counted a few times. Its antigen is unknown. The PCR contained 60 Vbeta and 13 Jbeta primers. The assay was immunoSEQ multiplex PCR, and TCRdb's table has in-frame clones only and misses some. The repertoire has some 190,000 clones, under 80% of them found once; the top ten carry 4.5% to 5.5%. V was clipped by 1 base and J by 8 bases, with 8 bases between them. Germline V gives CDR1 SEHNR, CDR2 FQNEAQ (reference sequence). The CDR3 loop spans 12 amino acids. The sample is drawn from a study of cytomegalovirus exposure and HLA in healthy donors. The study, taken as a whole, reports: Available immune exposure information was restricted to CMV serostatus only.

The sequence was obtained from a man aged 30 to 45 in good health and CMV-seropositive. V is TRBV7-9 and J is TRBJ1-2; no firm D call. Sequencing used PBMCs. CDR3 sequence (DNA): TGTGCCAGCAGCTTAGGAGTAGAGGGCTACACCTTC. Translating gives CASSLGVEGYTF.